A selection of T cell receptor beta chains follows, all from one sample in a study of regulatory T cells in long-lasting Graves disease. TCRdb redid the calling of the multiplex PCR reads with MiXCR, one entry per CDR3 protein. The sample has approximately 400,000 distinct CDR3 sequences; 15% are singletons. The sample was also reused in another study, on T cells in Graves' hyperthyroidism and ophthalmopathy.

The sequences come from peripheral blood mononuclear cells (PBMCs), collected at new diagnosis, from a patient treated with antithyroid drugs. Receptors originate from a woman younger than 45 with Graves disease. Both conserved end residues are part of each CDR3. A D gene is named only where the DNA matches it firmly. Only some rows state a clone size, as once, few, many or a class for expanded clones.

CDR3nt: TGCAGTGCTAGAGAGGTCAGGGTCTTGGATGGCTACACCTTC
CDR3aa: CSAREVRVLDGYTF
abundance: few
v_gene: TRBV20-1
d_gene: NA
j_gene: TRBJ1-2

CDR3nt: TGTGCCAGCAGCTTAGTGCCAAAAACCATGGACGAGCAGTACTTC
CDR3aa: CASSLVPKTMDEQYF
abundance: few
v_gene: TRBV5-5
d_gene: NA
j_gene: TRBJ2-7

CDR3nt: TGTGCCAGCAGCCGGGACAGAATTGGAACTGAAGCTTTCTTT
CDR3aa: CASSRDRIGTEAFF
abundance: many
v_gene: TRBV11-2
d_gene: TRBD1
j_gene: TRBJ1-1

CDR3nt: TGTGCCAGCAGCCCTTTCAGGTCCGATACGCAGTATTTT
CDR3aa: CASSPFRSDTQYF
abundance: many
v_gene: TRBV11-2
d_gene: NA
j_gene: TRBJ2-3

CDR3nt: TGTGCCAGCAGCGTCCTAGTCCGCACAGATACGCAGTATTTT
CDR3aa: CASSVLVRTDTQYF
abundance: many
v_gene: TRBV7-2
d_gene: NA
j_gene: TRBJ2-3

CDR3nt: TGTGCCAGCAGCTTATTTCCTAGCGGAGTAAGCACAGATACGCAGTATTTT
CDR3aa: CASSLFPSGVSTDTQYF
abundance: few
v_gene: TRBV7-3
d_gene: TRBD2
j_gene: TRBJ2-3

CDR3nt: TGTGCCATCAGTGAAGGTCTTCAGCCCCAGCATTTT
CDR3aa: CAISEGLQPQHF
abundance: NA
v_gene: TRBV10-3
d_gene: NA
j_gene: TRBJ1-5

CDR3nt: TGTGCCTGGAGTGCCAGATTCACAGGGGCATCTTCCTACGAGCAGTACTTC
CDR3aa: CAWSARFTGASSYEQYF
abundance: many
v_gene: TRBV30
d_gene: TRBD1
j_gene: TRBJ2-7

CDR3nt: TGTGCCAGCCGCCCGACTAGCGGCAGAAAAGAGACCCAGTACTTC
CDR3aa: CASRPTSGRKETQYF
abundance: many
v_gene: TRBV12-3/TRBV12-4
d_gene: TRBD2
j_gene: TRBJ2-5

CDR3nt: TGTGCCAGCAGTCTAGCGACACCCTCCTACAATGAGCAGTTCTTC
CDR3aa: CASSLATPSYNEQFF
abundance: NA
v_gene: TRBV27
d_gene: NA
j_gene: TRBJ2-1

CDR3nt: TGTGCCAGCAGTCCCGAACTAGCGGGAGGGCCGGGGGCTGAGCAGTTCTTC
CDR3aa: CASSPELAGGPGAEQFF
abundance: few
v_gene: TRBV6-1
d_gene: TRBD2
j_gene: TRBJ2-1

CDR3nt: TGTGCCAGCAGGGTATTCGGGAACAGGGGGTCGGAGACCCAGTACTTC
CDR3aa: CASRVFGNRGSETQYF
abundance: NA
v_gene: TRBV25-1
d_gene: TRBD1
j_gene: TRBJ2-5

CDR3nt: TGTGCCAGCAGTGAAGTATGGGATCCCAACTACAATGAGCAGTTCTTC
CDR3aa: CASSEVWDPNYNEQFF
abundance: many
v_gene: TRBV6-1
d_gene: NA
j_gene: TRBJ2-1

CDR3nt: TGTGCCAGCAGTTTAGCCGAAGACTTTTCCCCTTCTGGCTACACCTTC
CDR3aa: CASSLAEDFSPSGYTF
abundance: few
v_gene: TRBV27
d_gene: NA
j_gene: TRBJ1-2

CDR3nt: TGTGCCAGCAGCTACAGGACTAGCGGCTCCTACAATGAGCAGTTCTTC
CDR3aa: CASSYRTSGSYNEQFF
abundance: few
v_gene: TRBV13
d_gene: TRBD2
j_gene: TRBJ2-1

CDR3nt: TGTGCCAGCAGCCCCGACGGACAGGGTTGGACCGGGGAGCTGTTTTTT
CDR3aa: CASSPDGQGWTGELFF
abundance: NA
v_gene: TRBV7-2
d_gene: TRBD1
j_gene: TRBJ2-2

CDR3nt: TGTGCCAGCAATAGCGGGAGGGAGCAGTTCTTC
CDR3aa: CASNSGREQFF
abundance: few
v_gene: TRBV9
d_gene: TRBD2
j_gene: TRBJ2-1

CDR3nt: TGTGCCAGCAGTGAAATGGTCACGGGCAGGTACGAGCAGTACTTC
CDR3aa: CASSEMVTGRYEQYF
abundance: many
v_gene: TRBV6-1
d_gene: NA
j_gene: TRBJ2-7

CDR3nt: TGCGCCAGCAGCTTGGTAGCGGGAGAGACAGATACGCAGTATTTT
CDR3aa: CASSLVAGETDTQYF
abundance: many
v_gene: TRBV5-1
d_gene: TRBD2
j_gene: TRBJ2-3

CDR3nt: TGTGCCAGCTCACAATTACAGGGTGAAGCTTTCTTT
CDR3aa: CASSQLQGEAFF
abundance: many
v_gene: TRBV18
d_gene: NA
j_gene: TRBJ1-1

CDR3nt: TGTGCCAGCAGCAAATCGTCATACACAGATACGCAGTATTTT
CDR3aa: CASSKSSYTDTQYF
abundance: many
v_gene: TRBV2
d_gene: NA
j_gene: TRBJ2-3

CDR3nt: TGTGCCAGCAGTTATGGACGTCTAGCGTCCTACCGGGAGCTGTTTTTT
CDR3aa: CASSYGRLASYRELFF
abundance: few
v_gene: TRBV6-2/TRBV6-3
d_gene: NA
j_gene: TRBJ2-2

CDR3nt: TGTGCCAGCAGCCCCGGGACAGGGTTTACCTACGAGCAGTACTTC
CDR3aa: CASSPGTGFTYEQYF
abundance: NA
v_gene: TRBV4-2
d_gene: TRBD1
j_gene: TRBJ2-7

CDR3nt: TGTGCCAGCAGCACGGACAGGGGGCAGTTCTTC
CDR3aa: CASSTDRGQFF
abundance: NA
v_gene: TRBV6-2/TRBV6-3
d_gene: TRBD1
j_gene: TRBJ2-1

CDR3nt: TGCAGTGCTAGAGGACAGCGCCAAGAGACCCAGTACTTC
CDR3aa: CSARGQRQETQYF
abundance: many
v_gene: TRBV20-1
d_gene: NA
j_gene: TRBJ2-5

CDR3nt: TGTGCCAGCAGCCTTCGACAGGGCCATAATTCACCCCTCCACTTT
CDR3aa: CASSLRQGHNSPLHF
abundance: few
v_gene: TRBV6-1
d_gene: TRBD1
j_gene: TRBJ1-6

CDR3nt: TGCAGCGTTGGGGTGACCAATATTAATACGCAGTATTTT
CDR3aa: CSVGVTNINTQYF
abundance: few
v_gene: TRBV29-1
d_gene: NA
j_gene: TRBJ2-3

CDR3nt: TGTGCTAGTGGTTTGGGGACTAGCGGGAGAGAGACCCAGTACTTC
CDR3aa: CASGLGTSGRETQYF
abundance: NA
v_gene: TRBV12-5
d_gene: TRBD2
j_gene: TRBJ2-5

CDR3nt: TGTGCCAGCAGCCACCGGGCGGGAGCAGATACGCAGTATTTT
CDR3aa: CASSHRAGADTQYF
abundance: many
v_gene: TRBV3-1
d_gene: TRBD2
j_gene: TRBJ2-3

CDR3nt: TGTGCCAGCAGTTACTCGACCCAGGGACACGAGCAGTACTTC
CDR3aa: CASSYSTQGHEQYF
abundance: many
v_gene: TRBV6-2/TRBV6-3
d_gene: NA
j_gene: TRBJ2-7

CDR3nt: TGCAGTGCTAGAGATCCCGGCAGGGAGAAGTACGAGCAGTACTTC
CDR3aa: CSARDPGREKYEQYF
abundance: many
v_gene: TRBV20-1
d_gene: NA
j_gene: TRBJ2-7

CDR3nt: TGTGCCAGCAGTTACTCGAGTACTTACCTATCAGGCTACACCTTC
CDR3aa: CASSYSSTYLSGYTF
abundance: NA
v_gene: TRBV6-6
d_gene: NA
j_gene: TRBJ1-2

CDR3nt: TGTGCCAGCAGCCTAGACAGGGCTCAAGAGACCCAGTACTTC
CDR3aa: CASSLDRAQETQYF
abundance: many
v_gene: TRBV6-1
d_gene: TRBD1
j_gene: TRBJ2-5

CDR3nt: TGTGCCAGCAGCTTATCAGCTTCTATTCGGATTTTCTTC
CDR3aa: CASSLSASIRIFF
abundance: many
v_gene: TRBV13
d_gene: NA
j_gene: TRBJ2-5

CDR3nt: TGTGCCAGCAGCCCACTAGCGGGAGGCCTCGAGCAGTACTTC
CDR3aa: CASSPLAGGLEQYF
abundance: NA
v_gene: TRBV11-3
d_gene: TRBD2
j_gene: TRBJ2-7

CDR3nt: TGTGCCAGCAGACCCCCTTTTTTAGATACGCAGTATTTT
CDR3aa: CASRPPFLDTQYF
abundance: many
v_gene: TRBV2
d_gene: NA
j_gene: TRBJ2-3

CDR3nt: TGTGCCACCAGCCGATGGGCCACTCTAACCACCTTC
CDR3aa: CATSRWATLTTF
abundance: many
v_gene: TRBV15
d_gene: NA
j_gene: TRBJ1-2

CDR3nt: TGTGCCAGCACCAAGACTAGCGGGAGTTACGAGCAGTACTTC
CDR3aa: CASTKTSGSYEQYF
abundance: many
v_gene: TRBV12-3/TRBV12-4
d_gene: TRBD2
j_gene: TRBJ2-7

CDR3nt: TGTGCCATCAGTTCAATACTAGCGGGGTCCTACGGGCAGTACTTC
CDR3aa: CAISSILAGSYGQYF
abundance: NA
v_gene: TRBV10-3
d_gene: TRBD2
j_gene: TRBJ2-7